Detailed here is one T cell receptor beta chain. TCRdb re-analysed the RT-PCR reads in MiXCR, keeping a single row per CDR3 protein. The table has some 480,000 distinct CDR3 sequences, 11% seen once; the top ten hold approximately 12%. This entry belongs to a study of response to subunit inactivated influenza vaccine. The sequence was collected from a man aged 50 to 59 who received an inactivated influenza vaccine. The sequenced sample was PBMCs from blood, obtained 40 to 50 days after vaccination.

CDR3 residues: CASSLSFNTQYF. The DNA of the CDR3 is TGTGCCAGCAGCTTATCCTTCAATACGCAGTATTTT. The chain couples TRBV11-2 to TRBJ2-3; no clear D. V shed 2 bases and J shed 7 bases, with 7 bases lying between them. Per the germline V gene, CDR1 is SGHAT and CDR2 is FQNNGV. This CDR3 spans 12 amino acids.